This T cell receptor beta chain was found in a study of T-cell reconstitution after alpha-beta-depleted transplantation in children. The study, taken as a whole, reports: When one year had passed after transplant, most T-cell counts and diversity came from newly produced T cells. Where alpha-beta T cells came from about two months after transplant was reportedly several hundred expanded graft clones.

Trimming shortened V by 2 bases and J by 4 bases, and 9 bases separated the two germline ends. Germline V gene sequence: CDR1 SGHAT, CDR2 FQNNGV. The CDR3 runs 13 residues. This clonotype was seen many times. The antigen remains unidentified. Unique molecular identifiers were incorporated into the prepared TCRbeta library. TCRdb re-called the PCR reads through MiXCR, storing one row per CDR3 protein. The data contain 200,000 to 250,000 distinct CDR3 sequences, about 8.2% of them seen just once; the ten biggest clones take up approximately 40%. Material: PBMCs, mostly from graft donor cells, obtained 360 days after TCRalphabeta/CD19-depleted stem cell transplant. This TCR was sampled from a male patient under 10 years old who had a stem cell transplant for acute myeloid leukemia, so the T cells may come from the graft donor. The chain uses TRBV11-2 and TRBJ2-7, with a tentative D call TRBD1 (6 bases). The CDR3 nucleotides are TGTGCCAGCAGCTTACACAGGGCTTACGAGCAGTACGTC. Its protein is CASSLHRAYEQYV.